A single TCR beta chain is shown here with its context. This entry comes from a study of blood T cells in healthy people across ages. PCR was performed a second time for about 7 to 11 cycles using a sample-barcoded 5' primer and a J-beta primer mix. Every molecule of cDNA carried a tag from a template-switch adaptor with 12 random nucleotides. Each CDR3 protein gets one entry after TCRdb re-called the 5' RACE reads with MiXCR. This table has about 1.5 million distinct CDR3 sequences, 35% to 45% appearing once. V was cut by 1 base and J by 7 bases, with 22 bases left in between. Germline CDR1 reads MGHRA; CDR2 reads YSYEKL. The CDR3 sequence is 17 residues long.

The chain carries TRBV4-1 and TRBJ1-1; D is perhaps TRBD1 (6 bases). The source material was blood. The clonotype comes from a woman aged 18-29 years in good health. The CDR3 is CASSQARQGRVGGEAFF. CDR3 nucleotide sequence: TGCGCCAGCAGCCAAGCCCGTCAGGGGAGGGTTGGGGGTGAAGCTTTCTTT.